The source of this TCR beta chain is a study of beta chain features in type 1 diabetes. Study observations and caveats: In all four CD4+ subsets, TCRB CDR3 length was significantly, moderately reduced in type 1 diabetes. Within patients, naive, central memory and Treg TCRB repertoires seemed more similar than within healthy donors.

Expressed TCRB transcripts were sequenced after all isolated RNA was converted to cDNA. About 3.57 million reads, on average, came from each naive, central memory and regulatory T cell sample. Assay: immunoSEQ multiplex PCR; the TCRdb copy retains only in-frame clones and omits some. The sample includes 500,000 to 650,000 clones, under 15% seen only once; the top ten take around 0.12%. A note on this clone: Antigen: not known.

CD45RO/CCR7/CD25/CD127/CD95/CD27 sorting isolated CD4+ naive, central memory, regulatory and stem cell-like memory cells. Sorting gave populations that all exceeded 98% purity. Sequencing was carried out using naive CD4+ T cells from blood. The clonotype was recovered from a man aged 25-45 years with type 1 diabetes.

CDR3 nucleotide sequence: TGCGCCAGCAGCCTTGACAGGATTCTCTATAATTCACCCCTCCACTTT. Protein product: CASSLDRILYNSPLHF. V usage is TRBV5-1 and J usage is TRBJ1-6, with D possibly matching TRBD1 (6 bases). CDR1 is SGHRS, CDR2 YFSETQ, per germline. The CDR3 covers 16 residues. Trimming removed 4 bases at V and 3 bases at J, with 14 bases between.